The 11 T cell receptor beta chains below were found in one sample sequenced in a study of T-cell reconstitution after alpha-beta-depleted transplantation in children. Researchers prepared the TCRbeta library using unique molecular identifiers, the study reports. TCRdb reprocessed the PCR reads via MiXCR and lists one record per CDR3 protein. The table lists roughly 490,000 distinct CDR3 sequences, about an eighth of them singletons. This specimen was PBMCs, mostly from graft donor cells, taken 180 days after TCRalphabeta/CD19-depleted stem cell transplant. The receptors here all came from a female patient aged 2-10 years who had a stem cell transplant for aplastic anemia, so the T cells may come from the graft donor.

This clonotype was seen more than once but under ten times. This chain uses TRBV20-1 with TRBJ2-5; TRBD1 might be the D (5 bases). The CDR3 totals 16 residues. Trimming cost V 1 base and J 1 base, with 16 bases left between them. Germline values: CDR1 DFQATT, CDR2 SNEGSKA (reference sequence). The CDR3 DNA reads as TGCAGTGCTAGAGGGGGCGATGGCAGCTTCCAAGAGACCCAGTACTTC. Translating it yields CSARGGDGSFQETQYF.

The sample holds a few counts of this clonotype. The chain carries TRBV7-8 and TRBJ1-5; no definite D call. Germline CDR1 SGHVS, CDR2 FQNEAQ. The V end was cut by 3 bases, the J end by 2 bases, with 20 bases between. The CDR3 is 18 amino acids. The CDR3: CASSLVRANLAGNQPQHF. CDR3 nucleotides: TGTGCCAGCAGCTTGGTGCGGGCTAACCTAGCGGGCAATCAGCCCCAGCATTTT.

The chain employs TRBV4-3 and TRBJ2-2; 8 positions agree with TRBD2. CDR3 size: 17 residues. The V and J ends lost 0 bases and 9 bases, in that order; junction bases with no gene match: 12. Germline loops: CDR1 LGHNA, CDR2 YSLEER. The CDR3 here is CASSQDSRLAWDWELFF. CDR3 nucleotides: TGCGCCAGCAGCCAAGATAGTAGACTAGCGTGGGATTGGGAGCTGTTTTTT.

The table lists this clonotype with a few counts. This sequence joins TRBV9 and TRBJ1-1; no clear D. There are 14 residues in the CDR3. V was pared by 3 bases and J by 1 base, with 10 bases between. From germline, CDR1 is SGDLS and CDR2 YYNGEE. The CDR3 loop reads CASSAMGGNTEAFF. CDR3 nucleotides: TGTGCCAGCAGCGCAATGGGCGGGAACACTGAAGCTTTCTTT.

The chain employs TRBV9 and TRBJ2-3; 10 bases are shared with TRBD2. Germline V gives CDR1 SGDLS, CDR2 YYNGEE. The CDR3 covers 18 residues. With V trimmed by 0 bases and J by 3 bases, 10 bases remained unmatched. The CDR3 coding sequence is TGTGCCAGCAGCGTAGTTGGTCTAGCGGGAGTGGAGACAGATACGCAGTATTTT. It translates to CASSVVGLAGVETDTQYF.

The sample holds many counts of this clonotype. The rearrangement joins TRBV20-1 to TRBJ2-4; 8 positions match TRBD1. The CDR3 is 16 residues long. J was trimmed by 6 bases and V by 4 bases; bases with no gene match: 14. Germline values: CDR1 DFQATT, CDR2 SNEGSKA (reference sequence). Here the CDR3 DNA reads TGCAGTGCTATAATGAGGTCAGGACAGGGTGCAAACATTCAGTACTTC. Residues: CSAIMRSGQGANIQYF.

The chain couples TRBV5-1 to TRBJ2-5; 9 bases match TRBD2. Trimming cost V 5 bases and J 4 bases; bases outside gene matches: 6. This CDR3 has 14 amino acids. Germline CDR1 and CDR2: SGHRS and YFSETQ. The DNA for the CDR3 is TGCGCCAGCAGACGGCGGGAGGGGCGAGAGACCCAGTACTTC. Amino acids: CASRRREGRETQYF.

This clonotype was seen a few times. One end of the junction varies from germline; a read error may be responsible. The chain employs TRBV20-1 and TRBJ2-3; TRBD1 is a possible D gene (7 bases). The length of the CDR3 is 16 residues. CDR1 and CDR2 from the germline V gene are DFQATT and SNEGSKA (reference sequence). The CDR3 protein is CSARGTAGYWTDTQYF. The CDR3 bases are TGCAGTGCCAGAGGGACAGCGGGTTATTGGACAGATACGCAGTATTTT.

In this sample, this clonotype turned up a few times. The chain joins TRBV11-3 to TRBJ1-2; D is possibly TRBD1 (5 bases). CDR3 size: 14 residues. CDR1 and CDR2 from the germline V gene are SGHNT and YENEEA. V lost 3 bases and J 5 bases, leaving 13 bases between the germline ends. The CDR3 region is CASSLGTSPYGYTF. CDR3 DNA sequence: TGTGCCAGCAGCTTGGGGACTTCACCATATGGCTACACCTTC.

The chain has TRBV6-5 and TRBJ2-2; TRBD2 aligns across 7 bases. This CDR3 has 16 residues. After removal of 3 bases from V and 3 bases from J, the junction contained 7 bases not matched to a gene. Germline-derived CDR1 and CDR2 are MNHEY and SVGAGI. Here the CDR3 reads CASSYRASGYTGELFF. CDR3 coding DNA: TGTGCCAGCAGTTATAGGGCTAGCGGTTACACCGGGGAGCTGTTTTTT.

The chain couples TRBV12-5 to TRBJ2-1; D is undetermined. Trimming removed 2 bases at V and 9 bases at J, with 5 bases between. This CDR3 region has 11 residues. Germline V gene lookup returns CDR1 LGHNT and CDR2 FRNRAP. The CDR3 here is CASGLSGEQFF. CDR3 in DNA: TGTGCTAGTGGTTTGTCGGGTGAGCAGTTCTTC. The variable domain in full, with the rest retrieved from reference TRBV12-5 and TRBJ2-1, is DARVTQTPRHKVTEMGQEVTMRCQPILGHNTVFWYRQTMMQGLELLAYFRNRAPLDDSGMPKDRFSAEMPDATLATLKIQPSEPRDSAVYFCASGLSGEQFFGPGTRLTVL.